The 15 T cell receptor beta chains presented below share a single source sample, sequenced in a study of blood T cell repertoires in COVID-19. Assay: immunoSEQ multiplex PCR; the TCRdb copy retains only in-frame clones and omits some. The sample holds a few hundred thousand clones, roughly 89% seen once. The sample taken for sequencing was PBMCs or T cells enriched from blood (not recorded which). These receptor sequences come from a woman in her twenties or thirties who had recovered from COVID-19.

CDR3 nucleotide sequence: TGTGCCAGCAGCTCCGGGACAAGGGGGCAAGAGACCCAGTACTTC. Translated: CASSSGTRGQETQYF. V and J are TRBV11-2 and TRBJ2-5, with D possibly TRBD1 on 6 matching bases. The germline V gene has CDR1 SGHAT and CDR2 FQNNGV. CDR3 length equals 15 residues. The V and J ends lost 4 bases and 2 bases respectively, with 14 bases between them.

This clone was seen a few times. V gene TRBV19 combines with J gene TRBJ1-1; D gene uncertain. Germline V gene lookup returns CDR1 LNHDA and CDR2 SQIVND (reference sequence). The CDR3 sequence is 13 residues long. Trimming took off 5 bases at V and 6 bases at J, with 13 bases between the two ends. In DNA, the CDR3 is TGTGCCAGTAGTGGGGAGTTACGCGCTGAAGCTTTCTTT. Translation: CASSGELRAEAFF.

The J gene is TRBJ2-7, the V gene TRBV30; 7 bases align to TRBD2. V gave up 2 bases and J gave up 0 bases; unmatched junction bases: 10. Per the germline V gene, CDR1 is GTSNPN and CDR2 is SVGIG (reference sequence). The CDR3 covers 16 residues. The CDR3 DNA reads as TGTGCCTGGAGTTTCGCGGGGGAAACTTTCTCCTACGAGCAGTACTTC. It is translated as CAWSFAGETFSYEQYF.

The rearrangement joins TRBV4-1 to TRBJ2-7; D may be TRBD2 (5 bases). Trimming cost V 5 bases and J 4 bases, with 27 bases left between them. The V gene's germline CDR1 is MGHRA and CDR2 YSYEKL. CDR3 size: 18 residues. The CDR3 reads CASSERAIESGLIYEQYF. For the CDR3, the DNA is TGCGCCAGCAGCGAACGGGCGATCGAATCGGGGTTGATATACGAGCAGTACTTC.

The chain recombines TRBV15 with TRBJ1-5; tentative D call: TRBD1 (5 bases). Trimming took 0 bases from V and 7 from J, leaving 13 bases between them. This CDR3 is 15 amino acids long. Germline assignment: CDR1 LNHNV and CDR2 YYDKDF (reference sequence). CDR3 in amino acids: CATSRDGAARQPQHF. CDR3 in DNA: TGTGCCACCAGCAGAGATGGGGCAGCCAGGCAGCCCCAGCATTTT. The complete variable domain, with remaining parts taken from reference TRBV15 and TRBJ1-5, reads DAMVIQNPRYQVTQFGKPVTLSCSQTLNHNVMYWYQQKSSQAPKLLFHYYDKDFNNEADTPDNFQSRRPNTSFCFLDIRSPGLGDTAMYLCATSRDGAARQPQHFGDGTRLSIL.

In DNA form, the CDR3 reads TGTGCCAGCAGCTCACCCCGTCTAGTCGGGACAGATACGCAGTATTTT. Translated, it gives CASSSPRLVGTDTQYF. The chain uses TRBV14 and TRBJ2-3; D remains ambiguous. CDR1 is SGHDN, CDR2 FVKESK, per germline. This CDR3 is 16 amino acids long. V lost 5 bases and J lost 3, with 18 bases in between.

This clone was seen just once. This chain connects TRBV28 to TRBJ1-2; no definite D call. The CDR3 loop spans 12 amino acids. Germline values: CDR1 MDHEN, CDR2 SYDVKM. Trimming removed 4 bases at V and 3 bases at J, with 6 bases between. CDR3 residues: CASSYLDYGYTF. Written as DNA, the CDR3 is TGTGCCAGCAGTTACCTAGACTATGGCTACACCTTC.

CDR3 in DNA: TGTGCCACCAGCAGAGAAAAGGAACCCGGGACAGAACTAAACATTCAGTACTTC. It translates to CATSREKEPGTELNIQYF. The chain uses TRBV15 and TRBJ2-4; TRBD1 aligns across 7 bases. This CDR3 contains 18 residues. Germline loops: CDR1 LNHNV, CDR2 YYDKDF (reference sequence). After removal of 0 bases from V and 6 bases from J, the junction contained 14 bases not matched to a gene.

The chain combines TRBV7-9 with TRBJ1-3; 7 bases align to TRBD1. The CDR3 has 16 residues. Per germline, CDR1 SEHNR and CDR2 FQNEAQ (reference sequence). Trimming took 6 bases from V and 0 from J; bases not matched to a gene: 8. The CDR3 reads CASRRGQSGSGNTIYF. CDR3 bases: TGTGCCAGCAGGAGGGGGCAGTCGGGCTCTGGAAACACCATATATTTT.

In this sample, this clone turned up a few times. CDR3 DNA: TGCGCCAGCAGCTTCGGTACGGGCTACACCTTC. Its translation: CASSFGTGYTF. V and J are TRBV5-1 and TRBJ1-2; the D is unclear. Germline V gene sequence: CDR1 SGHRS, CDR2 YFSETQ. V lost 2 bases and J lost 8, with 7 bases in between. The CDR3 consists of 11 residues.

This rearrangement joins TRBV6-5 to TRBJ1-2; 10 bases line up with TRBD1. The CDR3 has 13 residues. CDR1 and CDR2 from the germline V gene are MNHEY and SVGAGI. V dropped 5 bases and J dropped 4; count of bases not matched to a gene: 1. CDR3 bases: TGTGCCAGCAGTAGGGACAGGGGCTATGGCTACACCTTC. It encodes CASSRDRGYGYTF.

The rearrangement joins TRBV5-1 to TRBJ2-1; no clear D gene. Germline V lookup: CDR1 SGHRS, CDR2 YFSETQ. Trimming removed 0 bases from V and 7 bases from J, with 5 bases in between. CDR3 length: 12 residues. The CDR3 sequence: CASSLDINEQFF. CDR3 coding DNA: TGCGCCAGCAGCTTGGATATAAATGAGCAGTTCTTC.

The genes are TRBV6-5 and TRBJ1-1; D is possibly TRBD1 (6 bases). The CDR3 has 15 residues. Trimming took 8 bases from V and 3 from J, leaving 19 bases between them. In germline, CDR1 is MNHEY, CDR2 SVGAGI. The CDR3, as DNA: TGTGCCAGCGGGGGGGCCATCCCAGGGGACACTGAAGCTTTCTTT. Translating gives CASGGAIPGDTEAFF.

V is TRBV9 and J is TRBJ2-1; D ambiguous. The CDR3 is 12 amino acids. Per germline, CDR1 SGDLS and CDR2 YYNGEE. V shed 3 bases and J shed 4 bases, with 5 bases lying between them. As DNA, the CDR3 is TGTGCCAGCAGCGCCGGTTACAATGAGCAGTTCTTC. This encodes CASSAGYNEQFF.

CDR3 in amino acids: CASSFENPGQGGYGYTF. The DNA of the CDR3 is TGTGCCAGCAGCTTCGAAAATCCGGGACAGGGTGGCTATGGCTACACCTTC. The chain has TRBV5-4 and TRBJ1-2; 9 bases match TRBD1. CDR1 and CDR2 (germline): SGHNT, YYREEE (reference sequence). Trimming at V came to 2 bases and at J to 4 bases, leaving 12 bases not matched to a gene. There are 17 residues in the CDR3.